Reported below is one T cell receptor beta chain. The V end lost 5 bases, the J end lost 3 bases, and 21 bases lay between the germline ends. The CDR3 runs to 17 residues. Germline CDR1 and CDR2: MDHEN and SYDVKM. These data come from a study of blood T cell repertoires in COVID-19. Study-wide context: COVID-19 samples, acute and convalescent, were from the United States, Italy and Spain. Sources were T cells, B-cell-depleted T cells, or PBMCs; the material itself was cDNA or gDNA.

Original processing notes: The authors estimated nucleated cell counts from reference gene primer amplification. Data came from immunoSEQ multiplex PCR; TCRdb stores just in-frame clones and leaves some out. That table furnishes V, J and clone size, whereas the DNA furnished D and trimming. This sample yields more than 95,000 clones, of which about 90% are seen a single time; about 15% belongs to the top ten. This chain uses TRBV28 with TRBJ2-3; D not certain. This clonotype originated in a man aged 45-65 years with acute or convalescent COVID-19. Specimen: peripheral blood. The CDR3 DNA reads TGTGCCAGCAGTGCGTCTTGGGCCCTACTTAATACAGATACGCAGTATTTT. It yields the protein CASSASWALLNTDTQYF.